The clone carrying this T cell receptor beta chain was picked up one time. Its antigen is not known. The data derive from a study of radiotherapy plus CTLA-4 blockade in lung cancer. At the level of the study: 18% of patients responded objectively, and approximately 31% achieved disease control. Study-wide findings and caveats: In blood, after radiotherapy plus ipilimumab, tumor-derived TCR clones expanded.

The germline V gene encodes CDR1 SGHTA and CDR2 FQGTGA. CDR3 length: 16 amino acids. Trimming at V came to 1 base and at J to 4 bases, leaving 8 bases not matched to a gene. The table came from immunoSEQ multiplex PCR; TCRdb's copy has only in-frame clones and leaves some out. The sample has approximately 48,000 clones, approximately 85% seen once. Lung cancer patients with chemo-refractory metastatic non-small-cell disease were given focal radiation plus CTLA-4 blockade with ipilimumab. This chain joins TRBV7-3 and TRBJ1-2, with TRBD1 matching over 8 bases. The origin of this receptor is a human donor with non-small cell lung cancer whose response to radiotherapy plus ipilimumab could not be evaluated. The specimen was peripheral blood, collected from a patient treated with radiotherapy plus ipilimumab. This CDR3 is CASSLKATGDGYGYTF. The CDR3 nucleotides read TGTGCCAGCAGCTTAAAGGCGACAGGGGACGGCTATGGCTACACCTTC. The whole variable domain, remainder taken from reference TRBV7-3 and TRBJ1-2, is GAGVSQTPSNKVTEKGKYVELRCDPISGHTALYWYRQSLGQGPEFLIYFQGTGAADDSGLPNDRFFAVRPEGSVSTLKIQRTERGDSAVYLCASSLKATGDGYGYTFGSGTRLTVV.